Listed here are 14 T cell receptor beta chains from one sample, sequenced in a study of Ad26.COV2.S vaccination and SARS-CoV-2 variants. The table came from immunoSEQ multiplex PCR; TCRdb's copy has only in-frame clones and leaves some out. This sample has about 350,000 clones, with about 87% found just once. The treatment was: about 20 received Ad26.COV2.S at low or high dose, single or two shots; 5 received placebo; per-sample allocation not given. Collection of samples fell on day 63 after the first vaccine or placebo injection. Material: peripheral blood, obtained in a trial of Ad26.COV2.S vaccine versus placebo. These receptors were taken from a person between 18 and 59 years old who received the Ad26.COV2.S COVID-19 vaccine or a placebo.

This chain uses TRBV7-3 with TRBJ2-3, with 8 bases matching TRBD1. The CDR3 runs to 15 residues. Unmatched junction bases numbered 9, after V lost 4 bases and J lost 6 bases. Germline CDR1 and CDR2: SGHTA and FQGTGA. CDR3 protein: CASSSGQGLRDTQYF. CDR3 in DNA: TGTGCCAGCAGCTCAGGACAGGGTTTAAGGGATACGCAGTATTTT.

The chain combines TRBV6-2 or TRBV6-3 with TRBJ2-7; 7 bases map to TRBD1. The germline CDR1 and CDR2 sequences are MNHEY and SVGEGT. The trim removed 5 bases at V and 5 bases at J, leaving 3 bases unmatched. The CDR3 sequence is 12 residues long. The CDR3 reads CASSRTGDEQYF. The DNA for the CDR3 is TGTGCCAGCAGTAGGACAGGAGACGAGCAGTACTTC.

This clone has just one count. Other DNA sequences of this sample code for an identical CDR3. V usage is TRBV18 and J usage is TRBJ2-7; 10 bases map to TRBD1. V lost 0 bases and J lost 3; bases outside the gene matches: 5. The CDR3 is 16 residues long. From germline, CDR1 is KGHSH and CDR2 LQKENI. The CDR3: CASSPPKGQGRYEQYF. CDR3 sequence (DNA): TGTGCCAGCTCACCACCTAAGGGACAGGGGCGCTACGAGCAGTACTTC.

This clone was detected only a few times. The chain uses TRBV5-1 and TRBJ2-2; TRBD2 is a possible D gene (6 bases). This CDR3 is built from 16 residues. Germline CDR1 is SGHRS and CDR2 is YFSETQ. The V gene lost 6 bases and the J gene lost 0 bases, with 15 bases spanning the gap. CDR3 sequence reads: CASTWTGAANTGELFF. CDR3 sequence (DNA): TGCGCCAGCACCTGGACGGGAGCCGCGAACACCGGGGAGCTGTTTTTT.

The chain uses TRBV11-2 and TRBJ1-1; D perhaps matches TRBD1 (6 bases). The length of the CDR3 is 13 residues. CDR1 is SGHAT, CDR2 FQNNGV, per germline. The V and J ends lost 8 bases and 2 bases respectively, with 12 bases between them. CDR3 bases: TGTGCCAGCGGTAGGGGGGACAACACTGAAGCTTTCTTT. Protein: CASGRGDNTEAFF. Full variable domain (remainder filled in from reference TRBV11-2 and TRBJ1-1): EAGVAQSPRYKIIEKRQSVAFWCNPISGHATLYWYQQILGQGPKLLIQFQNNGVVDDSQLPKDRFSAERLKGVDSTLKIQPAKLEDSAVYLCASGRGDNTEAFFGQGTRLTVV.

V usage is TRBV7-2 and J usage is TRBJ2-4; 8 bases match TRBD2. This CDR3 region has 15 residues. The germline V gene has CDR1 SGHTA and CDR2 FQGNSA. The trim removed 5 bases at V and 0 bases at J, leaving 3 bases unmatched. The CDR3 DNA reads TGTGCCAGCAGCCCCCTAGCGGGAGCCAAAAACATTCAGTACTTC. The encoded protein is CASSPLAGAKNIQYF.

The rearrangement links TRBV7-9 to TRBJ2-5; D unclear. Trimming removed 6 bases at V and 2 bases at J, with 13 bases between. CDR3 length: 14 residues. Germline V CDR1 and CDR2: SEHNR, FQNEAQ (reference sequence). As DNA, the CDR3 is TGTGCCAGCAGTTTACAAAGACGACAAGAGACCCAGTACTTC. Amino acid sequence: CASSLQRRQETQYF.

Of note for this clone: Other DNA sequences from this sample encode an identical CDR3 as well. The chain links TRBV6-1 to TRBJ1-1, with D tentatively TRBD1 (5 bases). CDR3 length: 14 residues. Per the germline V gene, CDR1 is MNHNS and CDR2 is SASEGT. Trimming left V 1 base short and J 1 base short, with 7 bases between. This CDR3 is CASSEVDRNTEAFF. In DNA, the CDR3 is TGTGCCAGCAGTGAAGTCGACAGGAACACTGAAGCTTTCTTT.

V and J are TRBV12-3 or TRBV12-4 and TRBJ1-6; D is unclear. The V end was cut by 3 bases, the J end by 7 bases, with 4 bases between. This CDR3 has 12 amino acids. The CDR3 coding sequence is TGTGCCAGCAGTTTGGGGAATTCACCCCTCCACTTT. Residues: CASSLGNSPLHF.

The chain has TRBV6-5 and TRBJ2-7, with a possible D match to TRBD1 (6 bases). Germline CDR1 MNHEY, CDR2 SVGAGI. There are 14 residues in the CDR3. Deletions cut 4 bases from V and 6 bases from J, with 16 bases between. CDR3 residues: CASSSPYRGSEQYF. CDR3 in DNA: TGTGCCAGCAGTTCCCCCTATAGGGGGTCCGAGCAGTACTTC.

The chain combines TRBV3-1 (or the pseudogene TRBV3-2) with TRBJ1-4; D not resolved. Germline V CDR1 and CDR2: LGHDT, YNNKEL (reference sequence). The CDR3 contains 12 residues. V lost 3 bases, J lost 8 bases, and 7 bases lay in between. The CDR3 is CASSHVKEKLFF. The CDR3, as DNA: TGTGCCAGCAGCCATGTGAAGGAAAAACTGTTTTTT.

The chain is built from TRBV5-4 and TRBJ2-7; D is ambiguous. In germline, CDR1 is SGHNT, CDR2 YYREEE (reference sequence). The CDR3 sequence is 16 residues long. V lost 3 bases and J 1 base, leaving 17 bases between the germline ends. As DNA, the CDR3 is TGTGCCAGCAGCTCGAAGACCCGGGCCCTTTCCTACGAGCAGTACTTC. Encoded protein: CASSSKTRALSYEQYF. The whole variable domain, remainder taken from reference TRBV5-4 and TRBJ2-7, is ETGVTQSPTHLIKTRGQQVTLRCSSQSGHNTVSWYQQALGQGPQFIFQYYREEENGRGNFPPRFSGLQFPNYSSELNVNALELDDSALYLCASSSKTRALSYEQYFGPGTRLTVT.

The CDR3: CASSLAGKGYEQYF. CDR3 nucleotides: TGTGCCAGCAGCTTGGCGGGGAAGGGCTACGAGCAGTACTTC. The chain uses TRBV7-3 and TRBJ2-7; D might be TRBD2 (6 bases). The CDR3 totals 14 residues. CDR1 is SGHTA, CDR2 FQGTGA, per germline. Trimming stripped 3 bases from V and 3 bases from J, with 12 bases between.

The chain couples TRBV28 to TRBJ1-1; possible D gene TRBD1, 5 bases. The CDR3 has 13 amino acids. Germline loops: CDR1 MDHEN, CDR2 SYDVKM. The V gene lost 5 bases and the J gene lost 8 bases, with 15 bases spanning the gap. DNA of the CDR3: TGTGCCAGCAGTGGGGCGGCAGAGCTAGAAGCTTTCTTT. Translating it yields CASSGAAELEAFF.